A selection of T cell receptor beta chains follows, all from one sample in a study of T-cell reconstitution after alpha-beta-depleted transplantation in children. MiXCR, run by TCRdb on the PCR reads, gives a single entry per CDR3 protein. This table holds 450,000 to 550,000 distinct CDR3 sequences, roughly 11% found once. The material sequenced was PBMCs, mostly from graft donor cells, taken 180 days after TCRalphabeta/CD19-depleted stem cell transplant. All receptors derive from a female patient between 2 and 10 years old who had a stem cell transplant for aplastic anemia, so the T cells may come from the graft donor. Each CDR3 is given with its conserved first and last residue. The D gene is left open where the match is weak. Size is omitted from some rows. Given values are once, few, many or a class for expanded clones.

j_call v_call clone_size d_call cdr3_nt cdr3_aa
TRBJ2-3 TRBV18 few - TGTGCCAGCTCACCGGAGGTACCCACGGGGCAGTATTTT CASSPEVPTGQYF
TRBJ2-7 TRBV20-1 many - TGCAGTGCTAGAGGACCGGGGGCAGGGTACGAGCAGTACTTC CSARGPGAGYEQYF
TRBJ2-3 TRBV24-1 - - TGTGCCACCAAGGACACACGCAACCCACAAGATACGCAGTATTTT CATKDTRNPQDTQYF
TRBJ1-2 TRBV12-3/TRBV12-4 many - TGTGCCAGCAGTTTGAGCCCCCGGTGGGGCTACACCTTC CASSLSPRWGYTF
TRBJ1-1 TRBV3-1 few TRBD1 TGTGCCAGCAGCCACGCCAACAGGGGGCGAATGAACACTGAAGCTTTCTTT CASSHANRGRMNTEAFF
TRBJ2-5 TRBV4-3 - - TGCGCCAGCAGCCAAGATTTGGACAGCCAAGAGACCCAGTACTTC CASSQDLDSQETQYF
TRBJ2-1 TRBV19 - TRBD1 TGTGCCAGTAGTAAAACCGGGACAGGGGGCTTCGATGAGCAGTTCTTC CASSKTGTGGFDEQFF
TRBJ1-5 TRBV12-3/TRBV12-4 - - TGTGCCAGCAGTGTACAATTTCTAGGAAATCAGCCCCGGCATTTT CASSVQFLGNQPRHF
TRBJ2-7 TRBV27 few TRBD1 TGTGCCAGCAGTATAGGGGGCGCCGCCTTTCCTTCATACGAGCAGTACTTC CASSIGGAAFPSYEQYF
TRBJ1-5 TRBV12-3/TRBV12-4 many - TGTGCCAGCAGTTTACGAGAAAATCAGCCCCAGCATTTT CASSLRENQPQHF
TRBJ2-1 TRBV3-1 few TRBD2 TGTGCCTCCTCCAAGCGTGGCGGGAGAAGCCATGAGCAGTTCTTC CASSKRGGRSHEQFF
TRBJ2-5 TRBV24-1 few - TGTGCCACCAGTGACCCCGGATTAACGGAGACCCAGTACTTC CATSDPGLTETQYF
TRBJ2-1 TRBV6-1 - - TGTGCCAGCAGATCAGGGAGAGGGAATGAGCAGTTCTTC CASRSGRGNEQFF
TRBJ1-2 TRBV20-1 - TRBD1 TGCAGTGCTAGCCCACAGGGGGCCTATGGCTACACCTTC CSASPQGAYGYTF
TRBJ2-5 TRBV6-2/TRBV6-3 - TRBD1 TGTGCCAGCACTCCCGACAGGGGAGGACAAGAGACCCAGTACTTC CASTPDRGGQETQYF
TRBJ2-1 TRBV12-3/TRBV12-4 many TRBD2 TGTGCCAGCAGGGGCTCTAGCGGGGGAGACAATGAGCAGTTCTTC CASRGSSGGDNEQFF
TRBJ2-5 TRBV19 - - TGTGCCAGTAGTATAAGGGACATTTTGACGGAGACCCAGTACTTC CASSIRDILTETQYF
TRBJ1-2 TRBV27 few - TGTGCCAGCAGTAATATAATCGACAGGCATGGTTATGGCTACACCTTC CASSNIIDRHGYGYTF
TRBJ1-4 TRBV20-1 - - TGCAGTGCTGTGACAGAGTCGCGCGAAAAACTGTTTTTT CSAVTESREKLFF
TRBJ1-5 TRBV21-1 few - TGTGCCAGCAGCACATCGACGATCAGCGGAAATCAGCCCCAGCATTTT CASSTSTISGNQPQHF
TRBJ2-1 TRBV10-3 few TRBD2 TGTGCCATCAGGCCCCCCCGGGGGGACCGAAATGAGCAGTTCTTC CAIRPPRGDRNEQFF
TRBJ2-1 TRBV20-1 many - TGCAGTGCTAGCCCCCGGTTGTACAATGAGCAGTTCTTC CSASPRLYNEQFF
TRBJ1-1 TRBV7-9 - TRBD1 TGTGCCAGCAGCCGGGACAGGGGAACGGTGAACACTGAAGCTTTCTTT CASSRDRGTVNTEAFF
TRBJ2-7 TRBV7-6 - - TGTGCCAGCAGCTCATCATTGGAGTCCCCCTACGAGCAGTACTTC CASSSSLESPYEQYF
TRBJ1-1 TRBV4-1 - TRBD1 TGCGCCAGCAGCCAAGAGGGGACAGGCCTCACTGACATGAACACTGAAGCTTTCTTT CASSQEGTGLTDMNTEAFF
TRBJ2-1 TRBV2 many - TGTGCCAGCAGCGCTGAGGATGAGCAGTTCTTC CASSAEDEQFF
TRBJ2-3 TRBV4-1 few TRBD2 TGCGCCAGCAGCCAAGTCATCCTAGCGGGAGGGCGGGGGGCAGATACGCAGTATTTT CASSQVILAGGRGADTQYF
TRBJ1-1 TRBV4-2 - - TGTGCCAGCAGCCACCAGGGTTTCCACTCGGACACTGAAGCTTTCTTT CASSHQGFHSDTEAFF
TRBJ1-3 TRBV10-3 - - TGTGCCATCAGCGAAAACCCAGGGCCCGGAAACACCATATATTTT CAISENPGPGNTIYF
TRBJ2-3 TRBV5-6 many - TGTGCCAGCAGCCAACCCACAGATACGCAGTATTTT CASSQPTDTQYF
TRBJ1-5 TRBV19 few TRBD1 TGTGCCAGCCGGACAGGGGGAACTAGCAATCAGCCCCAGCATTTT CASRTGGTSNQPQHF
TRBJ1-3 TRBV6-2/TRBV6-3 - - TGTGCCAGTCAGCGGAGCTCTGGAAACACCATATATTTT CASQRSSGNTIYF
TRBJ2-7 TRBV4-3 - - TGCGCCAGCAGCCACAAATACAGCTACGAGCAGTACTTC CASSHKYSYEQYF
TRBJ2-1 TRBV29-1 - TRBD1 TGCAGCACTGGACAGGGGTCCAATGAGCAGTTCTTC CSTGQGSNEQFF
TRBJ2-7 TRBV20-1 - - TGCAGTGCTAGGGGGGGGGCTGACTACGAGCAGTACTTC CSARGGADYEQYF
TRBJ2-1 TRBV4-3 - TRBD2 TGCGCCAGCAGCCGCCTGGGAGCGGGAGTTAGGTACAATGAGCGGTTCTTC CASSRLGAGVRYNERFF
TRBJ2-2 TRBV7-8 - TRBD2 TGTGCCAGCAGCTTAGGTTTAGGACTAGCGGGACCAGCCGGGGAGCTGTTTTTT CASSLGLGLAGPAGELFF
TRBJ1-1 TRBV28 - - TGTGCCAGCAGTTTAAGGAGGTACAAGGGCACTGAAGCTTTCTTT CASSLRRYKGTEAFF
TRBJ2-5 TRBV7-9 - - TGTGCCAGCAGCTTAGAGGGAGGCAGAAGGGTCAAAGAGACCCAGTACTTC CASSLEGGRRVKETQYF
TRBJ2-3 TRBV15 few TRBD2 TGTGCCACCACCGGACTAGCCTCCACAGATACGCAGTATTTT CATTGLASTDTQYF
TRBJ2-3 TRBV23-1 - - TGCGCCAGCAGTCATCGCAGTTCCCACACAGATACGCAGTATTTT CASSHRSSHTDTQYF
TRBJ2-7 TRBV9 few - TGTGCCAGCAGCGTAAGGGCAGGGTACGAGCAGTACTTC CASSVRAGYEQYF
TRBJ1-3 TRBV20-1 - TRBD1 TGCAGTGCTAAGACAGGGCTTCACTCTGGAAACACCATATATTTT CSAKTGLHSGNTIYF
TRBJ2-3 TRBV19 - TRBD1 TGTGCCAGTAGTGCGGGACAGGGGAACACAGATACGCAGTATTTT CASSAGQGNTDTQYF
TRBJ1-1 TRBV4-3 many - TGCGCCAGCAGCCAGGACGGAGAACGCCTGAACACTGAAGCTTTCTTT CASSQDGERLNTEAFF
TRBJ2-1 TRBV28 - - TGTGCCAGCAGTTTTTGGCTGGAGAATGAGCAGTTCTTC CASSFWLENEQFF
TRBJ2-2 TRBV7-9 many - TGTGCCAGAAACGGCGGGCTTACCGGGGAGCTGTTTTTT CARNGGLTGELFF
TRBJ1-3 TRBV7-9 few TRBD1 TGTGCCAGCATCAAACCGGACAGGGACTCTGGAAACACCATATATTTT CASIKPDRDSGNTIYF
TRBJ1-2 TRBV20-1 few TRBD1 TGCAGTGCTCCTCGGACAGGGGGGTCGCGCTACACCTTC CSAPRTGGSRYTF
TRBJ2-2 TRBV15 few TRBD2 TGTGCCACCAGCAGAGATGAACTAGCGGGGAACACCGGGGAGCTGTTTTTT CATSRDELAGNTGELFF
TRBJ1-5 TRBV30 - - TGTGCCTGGCGGGAGTCTGTCCATCAGCCCCAGCATTTT CAWRESVHQPQHF
TRBJ1-1 TRBV4-3 - - TGCGCCAGCAGCCTAATACACCCGAACACTGAAGCTTTCTTT CASSLIHPNTEAFF
TRBJ2-7 TRBV5-6 - TRBD1 TGTGGCAGCAGCCCGAGGTCCGCAGGGGGCGGACCCGGGCAGTACTTC CGSSPRSAGGGPGQYF
TRBJ2-5 TRBV29-1 many TRBD2 TGCAGCGTTGAGAGGGAGGGCCCGTGGGAGACCCAGTACTTC CSVEREGPWETQYF
TRBJ2-1 TRBV7-8 - - TGTGCCAGCAGCTTAAGAGGAAGCAATGAGCAGTTCTTC CASSLRGSNEQFF
TRBJ1-2 TRBV12-3/TRBV12-4 few - TGTGCCAGCAGTTTAAGGGTTCTCCATGGCTACACCTTC CASSLRVLHGYTF
TRBJ2-2 TRBV4-3 - - TGCGCCAGCAGCCCGCGCCCGCTAGCGAGGGAGCTGTTTTTT CASSPRPLARELFF
TRBJ1-5 TRBV7-2 few - TGTGCCAGCAGCTTTCTAGCGGGCGATTATAGCAATCAGCCCCAGCATTTT CASSFLAGDYSNQPQHF